The T cell receptor (beta chain) described here comes from a study of blood T cells in healthy people across ages. It was with a sample-barcoded 5' primer and a J-beta primer mix that a second PCR of about 6 to 12 cycles was run. TCRdb reprocessed the 5' RACE reads with MiXCR, giving one entry per CDR3 protein. Of approximately 800,000 distinct CDR3 sequences in the sample, 36% are singletons; the top ten hold over 10%. Trimming cost V 4 bases and J 7 bases; bases outside gene matches: 10. From germline, CDR1 is MNHNS and CDR2 SASEGT. This CDR3 spans 16 amino acids. Every sample yielded at least 6 million isolated PBMCs. This clonotype came up a few times.

The sequenced sample consisted of blood. The chain combines TRBV6-1 with TRBJ1-4, with TRBD1 matching 9 bases. The sequence was obtained from a man aged 18 to 30 in good health. CDR3 sequence reads: CASSVNPGTGTEKLFF. As DNA, the CDR3 is TGTGCCAGCAGTGTCAACCCCGGGACAGGGACTGAAAAACTGTTTTTT.